The clone carrying this TCR beta chain came up once. These data are taken from a study of PD-1 blockade in classical Hodgkin lymphoma. After autologous stem cell transplantation all patients relapsed, and prior brentuximab vedotin exposure differed between cohorts. The CDR3 has 15 amino acids. Germline V gives CDR1 KGHSH, CDR2 LQKENI. V was shortened by 3 bases and J by 2 bases, with 13 bases between the two germline ends. The protocol was immunoSEQ multiplex PCR, while the TCRdb copy is restricted to in-frame clones and leaves out a portion. The profile covers around 150,000 clones, with approximately 72% appearing a single time and 9.2% taken by the ten largest.

The rearrangement uses TRBV18 and TRBJ1-2; no clear D. Sample: peripheral blood mononuclear cells (PBMCs), taken before the second cycle of nivolumab. The origin of this receptor is a human donor with classical Hodgkin lymphoma. The CDR3 region is CASSPGEGQNYGYTF. In nucleotides, the CDR3 is TGTGCCAGCTCACCTGGAGAAGGGCAAAACTATGGCTACACCTTC.